This T cell receptor beta chain was sequenced in a study of T cell clones after liver transplantation. Study as a whole: Until 12-24 months post-transplant, subjects got standard immunosuppression and no induction. Study outcomes and limitations: Post-transplant, graft-donor-reactive CD4 TCRbeta sequences in blood dropped significantly in most of the 8 subjects. Donor-reactive sequences fell more than third party-reactive ones, suggesting partial deletion.

Looked up from germline, CDR1 is KGHSH and CDR2 is LQKENI. The V end lost 5 bases, the J end lost 1 base, and 11 bases lay between the germline ends. CDR3 size: 14 residues. Sequenced by immunoSEQ multiplex PCR; TCRdb stores in-frame clones only, minus some. In the table there are tens of thousands of clones, approximately 63% of which are singletons. As for this clone: Antigen: not known.

The specimen was CD4+ T cells from blood, collected at the roughly 16-month timepoint. This sequence originates from a human patient who received a liver transplant. Some T cells may originate from the graft donor. The gene calls are TRBV18 and TRBJ1-2; a possible D gene is TRBD1 (5 bases). The CDR3 spells CASSAAGNNYGYTF. CDR3 in DNA: TGTGCCAGCTCAGCGGCAGGGAATAACTATGGCTACACCTTC.